This T cell receptor beta chain was sequenced in a study of T cells in Graves' hyperthyroidism and ophthalmopathy. Regarding the study as a whole: In blood, most of the thyroid clonotypes expanded above 0.001 were also present. In the analysis, a 13 V-J model separated ophthalmopathy from stable hyperthyroidism. The model predicted ophthalmopathy a median roughly six months before onset.

In regard to this clonotype: What it binds is not known.

The CDR3 extends over 18 amino acids. Germline CDR1 DFQATT, CDR2 SNEGSKA (reference sequence). V gave up 1 base and J gave up 0 bases; unmatched junction bases: 7. The study left out patients who had uncontrolled infection, other autoimmune disease, pregnancy or lactation. Amplification of TCR beta CDR3 regions used RNA as the template. HTBI primers were the set used in a first-round RT-PCR of the TCR CDR3. TCRdb independently ran MiXCR on the multiplex PCR reads; one entry per CDR3 protein. The sample yields 650,000 to 800,000 distinct CDR3 sequences, 45% seen once. The V gene is TRBV20-1, the J gene TRBJ2-5, with TRBD2 identical over 14 bases. Sequenced: peripheral blood or thyroid tissue (not recorded which). The clonotype originates from an adult man with Graves' disease, either hyperthyroidism or ophthalmopathy (not recorded which). This chain's CDR3 is CSARAFGLAGGHQETQYF. The CDR3 nucleotides are TGCAGTGCTAGAGCTTTCGGACTAGCGGGGGGCCACCAAGAGACCCAGTACTTC.